The next 3 T cell receptor beta chains were all read from a single sample in a study of tumor-infiltrating lymphocytes in localized non-small cell lung cancer. Assay used: immunoSEQ multiplex PCR; TCRdb lists only in-frame clones, some missing. The table lists 13,000 or so clones, 68% of them singletons. Sequenced input: uninvolved lung tissue not adjacent to the tumor. All receptors come from a human donor with non-small cell lung cancer.

The chain recombines TRBV29-1 with TRBJ1-3; no definite D call. This CDR3 has 13 residues. The V end lost 8 bases, the J end lost 7 bases, and 18 bases lay between the germline ends. Germline lookup yields CDR1 SQVTM and CDR2 ANQGSEA. CDR3 region: CSTSVSGENTIYF. DNA for the CDR3: TGCAGCACCTCTGTGTCCGGGGAGAACACCATATATTTT.

The chain links TRBV4-3 to TRBJ2-7; D assignment may be TRBD1 or TRBD2 (5 bases each). The CDR3 runs 14 residues. Germline values: CDR1 LGHNA, CDR2 YSLEER. Trimming stripped 0 bases from V and 9 bases from J, with 15 bases between. This chain's CDR3 is CASSQDPGPMAQYF. In DNA, the CDR3 is TGCGCCAGCAGCCAAGATCCGGGACCGATGGCGCAGTACTTC.

This clone was counted a single time. V gene TRBV7-2 combines with J gene TRBJ2-3; 8 bases line up with TRBD1. Germline lookup yields CDR1 SGHTA and CDR2 FQGNSA. V shed 6 bases, J shed 4 bases, and the junction held 6 bases outside the gene matches. This CDR3 spans 14 amino acids. CDR3 in amino acids: CASRTGTGADTQYF. In nucleotides, the CDR3 is TGTGCCAGCAGAACCGGGACAGGTGCAGATACGCAGTATTTT.